The clone carrying this T cell receptor (beta chain) was detected a few times. Antigen unknown. This specimen comes from a study of T cell responses to AZD1222 COVID-19 vaccine. Study outcomes and limitations: Recipients of two AZD1222 doses showed rising Spike-specific TCR breadth and depth.

Trimming removed 4 bases at V and 0 bases at J, with 17 bases between. Germline V lookup: CDR1 SQVTM, CDR2 ANQGSEA. The CDR3 is 16 amino acids. TCRdb's table, derived via immunoSEQ multiplex PCR, lists solely in-frame clones and lacks some. Altogether 150,000 to 200,000 clones are present, 90% to 95% being singletons, with the ten largest covering 1.3%. This TCR derives from an adult who received the AZD1222 COVID-19 vaccine. V and J are TRBV29-1 and TRBJ2-3; D is perhaps TRBD2 (5 bases). The sample here was peripheral blood, taken 28 days after the second AZD1222 dose. The CDR3 sequence is CSVVERLKTSTDTQYF. For the CDR3, the DNA is TGCAGCGTTGTTGAGCGGCTAAAAACTAGCACAGATACGCAGTATTTT.